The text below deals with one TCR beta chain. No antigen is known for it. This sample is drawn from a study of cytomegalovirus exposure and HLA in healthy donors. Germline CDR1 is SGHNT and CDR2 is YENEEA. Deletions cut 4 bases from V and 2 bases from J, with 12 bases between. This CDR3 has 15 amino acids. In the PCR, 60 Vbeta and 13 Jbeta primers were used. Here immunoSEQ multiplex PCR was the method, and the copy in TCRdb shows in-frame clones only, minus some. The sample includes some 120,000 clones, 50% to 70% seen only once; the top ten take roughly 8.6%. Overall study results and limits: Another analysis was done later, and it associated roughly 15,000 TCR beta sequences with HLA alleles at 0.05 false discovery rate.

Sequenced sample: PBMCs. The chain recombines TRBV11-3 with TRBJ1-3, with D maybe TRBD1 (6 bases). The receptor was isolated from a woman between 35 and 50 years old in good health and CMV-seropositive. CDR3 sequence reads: CASSSGGGAGNTIYF. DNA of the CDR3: TGTGCCAGCAGCTCAGGTGGGGGCGCTGGAAACACCATATATTTT.